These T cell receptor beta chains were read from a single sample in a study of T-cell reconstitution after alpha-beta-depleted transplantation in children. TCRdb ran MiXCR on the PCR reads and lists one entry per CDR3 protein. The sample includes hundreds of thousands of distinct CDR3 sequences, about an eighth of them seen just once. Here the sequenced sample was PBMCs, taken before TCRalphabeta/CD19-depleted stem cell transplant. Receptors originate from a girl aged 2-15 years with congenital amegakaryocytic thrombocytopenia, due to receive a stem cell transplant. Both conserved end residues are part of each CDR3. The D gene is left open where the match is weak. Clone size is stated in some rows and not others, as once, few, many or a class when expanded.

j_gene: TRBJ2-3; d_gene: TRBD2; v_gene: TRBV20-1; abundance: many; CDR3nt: TGCAGTGCTAGATCCGGGTTCGGGACTAGCCGGACAGATACGCAGTATTTT; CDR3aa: CSARSGFGTSRTDTQYF
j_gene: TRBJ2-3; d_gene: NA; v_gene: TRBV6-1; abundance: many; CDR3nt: TGTGCCAGCAGTGACTATCGCGCAGATACGCAGTATTTT; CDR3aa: CASSDYRADTQYF
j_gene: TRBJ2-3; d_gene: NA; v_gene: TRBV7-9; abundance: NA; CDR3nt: TGTGCCAGCAGCCCCCCGTGGGACGCAACCTCCGCAGATACGCAGTATTTT; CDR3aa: CASSPPWDATSADTQYF
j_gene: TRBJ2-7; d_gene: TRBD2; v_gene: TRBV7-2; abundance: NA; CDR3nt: TGTGCCAGCAGCCTCCGGACTAGCCGCGAGCAGTACTTC; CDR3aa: CASSLRTSREQYF
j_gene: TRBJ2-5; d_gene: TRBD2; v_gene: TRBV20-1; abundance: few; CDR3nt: TGCAGTGCTAGGGCTGGACTGGGGGGGCAAGAGACCCAGTACTTC; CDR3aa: CSARAGLGGQETQYF
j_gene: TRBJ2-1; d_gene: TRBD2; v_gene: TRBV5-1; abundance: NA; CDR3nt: TGCGCCAGCAGCTCCACCAAGACTAGCGGGACTTACAATGAGCAGTTCTTC; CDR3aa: CASSSTKTSGTYNEQFF
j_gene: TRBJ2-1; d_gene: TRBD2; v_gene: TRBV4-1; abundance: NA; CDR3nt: TGCGCCAGCAGCCGGGGACTAGCGGGAGTGACTTACAATGAGCAGTTCTTC; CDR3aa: CASSRGLAGVTYNEQFF
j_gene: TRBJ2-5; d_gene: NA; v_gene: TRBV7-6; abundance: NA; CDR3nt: TGTGCCAGCAGCTTATGGCCCCCCCTCCCCATACAGGGGAGGCAAGAGACCCAGTACTTC; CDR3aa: CASSLWPPLPIQGRQETQYF
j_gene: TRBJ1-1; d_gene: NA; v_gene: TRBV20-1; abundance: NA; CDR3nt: TGCAGTGCTAATATATACGGGGGCACTGAAGCTTTCTTT; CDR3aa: CSANIYGGTEAFF
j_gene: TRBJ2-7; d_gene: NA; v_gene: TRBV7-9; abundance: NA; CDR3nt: TGTGCCAGCACCCCGAAGGTTCCCTACGAGCAGTACTTC; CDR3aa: CASTPKVPYEQYF
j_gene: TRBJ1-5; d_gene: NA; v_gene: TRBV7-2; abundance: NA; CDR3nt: TGTGCCAGCAGCTTAGCGCCCAGAACTTCAGAAGAGCATTTT; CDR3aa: CASSLAPRTSEEHF
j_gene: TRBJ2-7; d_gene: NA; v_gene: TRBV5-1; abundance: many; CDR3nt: TGCGCCAGCAGCTGGACGGACACGGGATCCTACGAGCAGTACTTC; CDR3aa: CASSWTDTGSYEQYF
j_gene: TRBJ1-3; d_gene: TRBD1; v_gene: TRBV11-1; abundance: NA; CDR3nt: TGTGCCAGCAGCTCCCCCTATGGGGGCAGGGGGCCTGGAAACACCATATATTTT; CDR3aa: CASSSPYGGRGPGNTIYF
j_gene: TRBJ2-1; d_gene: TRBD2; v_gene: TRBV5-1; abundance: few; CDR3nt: TGCGCCAGCACCGACTTGACTAGCGGGACCTACAATGAGCAGTTCTTC; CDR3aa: CASTDLTSGTYNEQFF
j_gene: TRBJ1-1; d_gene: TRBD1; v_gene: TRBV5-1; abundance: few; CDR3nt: TGCGCCAGCCGTCCCGGGACAGGGGGAACTGAAGCTTTCTTT; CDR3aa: CASRPGTGGTEAFF
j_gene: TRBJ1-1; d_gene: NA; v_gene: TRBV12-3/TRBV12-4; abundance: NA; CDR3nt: TGTGCCAGCAGTGCCGGGCCCGGCGGTGCTTTCTTT; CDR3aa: CASSAGPGGAFF
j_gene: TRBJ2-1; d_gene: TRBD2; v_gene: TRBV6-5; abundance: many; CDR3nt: TGTGCCAGCAGTTGGGGACTAGCGGAATACAATGAGCAGTTCTTC; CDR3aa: CASSWGLAEYNEQFF
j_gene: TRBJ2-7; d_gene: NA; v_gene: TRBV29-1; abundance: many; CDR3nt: TGCAGCGTTTTTCTAAGAAGCGGCTACGAGCAGTACTTC; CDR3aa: CSVFLRSGYEQYF
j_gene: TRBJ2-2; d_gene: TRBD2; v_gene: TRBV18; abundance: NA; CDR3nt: TGTGCCAGCTCACCTTCGTGGCAGGGAGGGGACACCGGGGAGCTGTTTTTT; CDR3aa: CASSPSWQGGDTGELFF
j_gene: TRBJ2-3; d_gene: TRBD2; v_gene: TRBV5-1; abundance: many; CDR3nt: TGCGCCAGCAGCTTGTCACAGAACCTAGCGGGAGTCGATACGCAGTATTTT; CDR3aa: CASSLSQNLAGVDTQYF
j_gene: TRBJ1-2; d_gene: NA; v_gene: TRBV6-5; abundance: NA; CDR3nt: TGTGCCAGCAGTTACCGTAGTACTGCGAACTATGGCTACACCTTC; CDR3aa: CASSYRSTANYGYTF
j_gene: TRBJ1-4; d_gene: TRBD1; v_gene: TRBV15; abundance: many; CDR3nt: TGTGCCACCAGCGGAAGGACGGGACAGGAAAAACTGTTTTTT; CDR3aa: CATSGRTGQEKLFF
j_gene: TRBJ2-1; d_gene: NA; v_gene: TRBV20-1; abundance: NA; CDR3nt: TGCAGTGCTAGTCTCTATACTTACAATGAGCAGTTCTTC; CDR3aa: CSASLYTYNEQFF
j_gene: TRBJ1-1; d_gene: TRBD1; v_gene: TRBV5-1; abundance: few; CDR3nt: TGCGCCAGCAGCTTGGGCTTGATTTGGACAGGGAACACTGAAGCTTTCTTT; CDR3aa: CASSLGLIWTGNTEAFF
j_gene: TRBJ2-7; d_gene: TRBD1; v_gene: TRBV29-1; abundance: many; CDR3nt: TGCAGCGGACGGGACAGCTACTACGAGCAGTACTTC; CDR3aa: CSGRDSYYEQYF
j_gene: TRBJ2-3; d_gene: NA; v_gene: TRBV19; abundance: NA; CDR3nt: TGTGCCAGTAGTTTATCGTTTACTAGCACAGATACGCAGTATTTT; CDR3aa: CASSLSFTSTDTQYF
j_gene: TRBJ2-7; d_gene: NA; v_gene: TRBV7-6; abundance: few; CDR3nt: TGTGCCAGCAGCGATAGTAGGGGTCCGTACGAGCAGTACTTC; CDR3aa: CASSDSRGPYEQYF
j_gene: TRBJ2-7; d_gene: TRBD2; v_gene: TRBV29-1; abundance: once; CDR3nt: TGCAGCGGGGTAATAGCGGGAGGGCTCTACGAGCAGTACTTC; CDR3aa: CSGVIAGGLYEQYF
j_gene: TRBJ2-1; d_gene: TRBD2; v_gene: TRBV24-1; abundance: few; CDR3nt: TGTGCCACCAGTATTAGCGGGAGGACGGGTGAGCAGTTCTTC; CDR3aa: CATSISGRTGEQFF
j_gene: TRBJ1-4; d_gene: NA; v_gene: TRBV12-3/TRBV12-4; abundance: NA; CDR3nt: TGTGCCAGCAGTCCCCTTAATGAAAAACTGTTTTTT; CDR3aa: CASSPLNEKLFF
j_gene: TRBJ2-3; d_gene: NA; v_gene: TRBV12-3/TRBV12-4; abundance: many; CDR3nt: TGTGCCAGCAGCACAAAGCGGTTCTTACTCACAGATACGCAGTATTTT; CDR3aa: CASSTKRFLLTDTQYF